What follows are 12 T cell receptor beta chains derived from one specimen sequenced in a study of T-cell memory formation after mild COVID-19. TCRdb recomputed calls from the 5' RACE reads with MiXCR, one row per CDR3 protein. This sample yields 280,000 or so distinct CDR3 sequences, of which approximately 8% are seen a single time; 22% belongs to the top ten. Sequenced: PBMCs or a T cell subset sorted from them (not recorded which). The origin of the receptors is a man younger than 35 who had mild COVID-19 (a few samples of this study predate the infection). Cell type and time point are not known.

This clonotype was recorded a few times. The V and J genes are TRBV20-1 and TRBJ2-7, with D perhaps assigned TRBD1 or TRBD2 (5 bases each). The V gene's germline CDR1 is DFQATT and CDR2 SNEGSKA (reference sequence). The CDR3 has 14 amino acids. The V gene lost 6 bases and the J gene lost 2 bases, with 17 bases spanning the gap. DNA of the CDR3: TGCAGTGCAGGGACCCCGACTGTAACCTACGAGCAGTACGTC. This sequence encodes CSAGTPTVTYEQYV.

The gene calls are TRBV7-2 and TRBJ2-1; a possible D gene is TRBD1 (5 bases). Trimming took 1 base from V and 6 from J, leaving 7 bases between them. Germline CDR1 SGHTA, CDR2 FQGNSA. This CDR3 contains 13 residues. In DNA form, the CDR3 reads TGTGCCAGCAGCTTAGTCAGGGCCAATGAGCAGTTCTTC. Its translation: CASSLVRANEQFF. The full variable domain, in which reference TRBV7-2 and TRBJ2-1 provide the parts outside the CDR3, is GAGVSQSPSNKVTEKGKDVELRCDPISGHTALYWYRQSLGQGLEFLIYFQGNSAPDKSGLPSDRFSAERTGGSVSTLTIQRTQQEDSAVYLCASSLVRANEQFFGPGTRLTVL.

The J gene is TRBJ1-1, the V gene TRBV5-1; D gene ambiguous. Germline V gene sequence: CDR1 SGHRS, CDR2 YFSETQ. This CDR3 is built from 15 residues. Trimming removed 0 bases at V and 3 bases at J, with 12 bases between. In nucleotides, the CDR3 is TGCGCCAGCAGCTTGGCGGCGAGGGAGTACACTGAAGCTTTCTTT. Translation: CASSLAAREYTEAFF.

There are a few counts of this clonotype. This chain uses TRBV12-3 or TRBV12-4 with TRBJ2-3; TRBD2 might be the D (6 bases). The CDR3 consists of 16 residues. The ends were cut back, 3 bases at V and 5 bases at J, with 18 bases in the middle. CDR3 sequence: CASSLFPGGKVDTQYF. CDR3 in DNA: TGTGCCAGCAGTTTGTTCCCCGGGGGAAAAGTAGATACGCAGTATTTT.

V usage is TRBV7-3 and J usage is TRBJ2-5, with 7 bases matching TRBD1. V gave up 4 bases and J gave up 4 bases; unmatched junction bases: 9. CDR1 SGHTA and CDR2 FQGTGA come from the germline V gene. The CDR3 is 15 amino acids. The CDR3 loop reads CASSSQGELGETQYF. Here the CDR3 DNA reads TGTGCCAGCAGCTCGCAGGGGGAATTAGGAGAGACCCAGTACTTC. Looking up the rest from reference TRBV7-3 and TRBJ2-5 gives the full variable domain: GAGVSQTPSNKVTEKGKYVELRCDPISGHTALYWYRQSLGQGPEFLIYFQGTGAADDSGLPNDRFFAVRPEGSVSTLKIQRTERGDSAVYLCASSSQGELGETQYFGPGTRLLVL.

In its sample, this clonotype was seen a few times. V is TRBV4-1 and J is TRBJ1-5; tentatively, D is TRBD1 (6 bases). V was cut by 2 bases and J by 3 bases, with 14 bases left in between. The CDR3 totals 16 residues. Germline CDR1 and CDR2: MGHRA and YSYEKL. The CDR3 region is CASSQQMTGFNQPQHF. The DNA for the CDR3 is TGCGCCAGCAGCCAACAAATGACAGGATTCAATCAGCCCCAGCATTTT.

The genes are TRBV9 and TRBJ1-2; D is ambiguous. The CDR3 is 15 residues long. Between the trimmed V and J ends, which lost 4 bases and 4 bases, there was a span of 17 bases. Germline V gene lookup returns CDR1 SGDLS and CDR2 YYNGEE. The CDR3 DNA reads TGTGCCAGCAGCTCCTGGTCCTCCCCCTCCTATGGCTACACCTTC. Translation: CASSSWSSPSYGYTF.

This clonotype has a handful of counts. The V call is TRBV28, the J call TRBJ2-1, with a tentative D call TRBD1 (5 bases). Trimming took off 2 bases at V and 7 bases at J, with 15 bases between the two ends. Germline lookup yields CDR1 MDHEN and CDR2 SYDVKM. CDR3 length equals 15 residues. CDR3 sequence reads: CASSLIWQGNNEQFF. For the CDR3, the DNA is TGTGCCAGCAGTTTAATATGGCAGGGTAATAATGAGCAGTTCTTC.

This clonotype was seen many times. V gene TRBV7-2 combines with J gene TRBJ1-2; D might be TRBD1 (6 bases). This CDR3 has 15 residues. Deletions cut 5 bases from V and 4 bases from J, with 17 bases between. CDR1 and CDR2 (germline): SGHTA, FQGNSA. In DNA form, the CDR3 reads TGTGCCAGCAGCCCCTACGGGGGCCTTACCTATGGCTACACCTTC. This gives the protein CASSPYGGLTYGYTF.

The sample holds many counts of this clonotype. The rearrangement joins TRBV7-8 to TRBJ2-5; 7 bases are shared with TRBD1. V dropped 3 bases and J dropped 5; count of bases not matched to a gene: 9. CDR1 SGHVS and CDR2 FQNEAQ come from the germline V gene. This CDR3 contains 15 residues. CDR3 amino acids: CASSFDRVGGETQYF. The CDR3 coding sequence is TGTGCCAGCAGCTTTGACAGGGTAGGAGGCGAGACCCAGTACTTC.

The gene calls are TRBV20-1 and TRBJ2-7; TRBD1 is a possible D gene (6 bases). The CDR3 is made up of 13 amino acids. From germline, CDR1 is DFQATT and CDR2 SNEGSKA (reference sequence). The DNA of the CDR3 is TGCAGCCTGGACAGCGAAAATTCCTACGAGCAGTACGTC. It is translated as CSLDSENSYEQYV.

The chain carries TRBV5-1 and TRBJ2-7; tentative D call: TRBD1 (6 bases). The germline gives CDR1 SGHRS, CDR2 YFSETQ. This CDR3 has 13 residues. V gave up 2 bases and J gave up 4 bases, with 10 bases separating them. In DNA form, the CDR3 reads TGCGCCAGCAGCTTTGGGGGCCAGTACGAGCAGTACTTC. This sequence encodes CASSFGGQYEQYF.